What follows are 2 T cell receptor beta chains derived from one specimen sequenced in a study of blood T cells in healthy people across ages. Through a sample-barcoded 5' primer and a J-beta primer mix, a second PCR was run for roughly 7 to 11 cycles. From the 5' RACE reads, TCRdb called clonotypes with MiXCR, one entry per CDR3 protein. In the table there are around 1.5 million distinct CDR3 sequences, 55% to 75% of which are singletons. The specimen was blood. The receptors stem from a man aged 18 to 30 in good health.

The CDR3 region has the DNA TGTGCCAGCAGTTACTCGAGAATCCAGGGAGACTATGGCTACACCTTC. This codes for CASSYSRIQGDYGYTF. This sequence joins TRBV6-2 or TRBV6-3 and TRBJ1-2, with a weak D call TRBD1 (5 bases). This CDR3 contains 16 residues. Germline V gene data show CDR1 as MNHEY and CDR2 as SVGEGT. V was clipped by 0 bases and J by 3 bases, with 14 bases between them.

J is TRBJ1-1 and V is TRBV20-1; D is perhaps TRBD1 (5 bases). Germline assignment: CDR1 DFQATT and CDR2 SNEGSKA (reference sequence). The CDR3 sequence is 14 residues long. V shed 5 bases and J shed 1 base, with 14 bases lying between them. The CDR3 DNA is TGCAGTGCTTGGGGGAGACAGTCGAACACTGAAGCTTTCTTT. Translating gives CSAWGRQSNTEAFF.